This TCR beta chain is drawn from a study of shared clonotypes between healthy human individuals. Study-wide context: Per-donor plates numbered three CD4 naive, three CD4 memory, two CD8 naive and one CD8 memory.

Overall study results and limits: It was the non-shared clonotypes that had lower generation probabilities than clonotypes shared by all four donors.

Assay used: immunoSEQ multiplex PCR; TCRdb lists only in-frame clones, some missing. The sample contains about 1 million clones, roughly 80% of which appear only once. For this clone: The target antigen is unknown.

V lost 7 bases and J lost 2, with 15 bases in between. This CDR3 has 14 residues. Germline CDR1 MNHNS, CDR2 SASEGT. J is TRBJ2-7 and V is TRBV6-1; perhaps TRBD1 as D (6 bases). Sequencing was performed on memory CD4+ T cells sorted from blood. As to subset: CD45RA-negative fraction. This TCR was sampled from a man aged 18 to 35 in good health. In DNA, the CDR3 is TGTGCCAGCAACAAGCAGACAGGCCCCTACGAGCAGTACTTC. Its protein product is CASNKQTGPYEQYF.